This TCR beta chain is from a study of cytomegalovirus exposure and HLA in healthy donors. Looking at the study overall: When 300 to 500 donors were genotyped, about 81% of them were found to fall in the Caucasian-associated ancestry cluster. Findings of the study overall: Listed as cytomegalovirus-associated were 150 or so TCR beta chains. Exclusion as indistinguishable affected some V segments, including TRBV6-2 and TRBV6-3.

CDR1 LNHDA and CDR2 SQIVND come from the germline V gene (reference sequence). This CDR3 spans 15 amino acids. V was pared by 5 bases and J by 1 base, with 14 bases between. 60 Vbeta and 13 Jbeta primers were used in PCR. Measured with immunoSEQ multiplex PCR; TCRdb has only the in-frame clones, and not every one. This sample yields 100,000 to 150,000 clones, of which over 75% are seen a single time; about 4.3% belongs to the top ten. Note on this clone: The antigen is not known.

The chain combines TRBV19 with TRBJ2-5; D may be TRBD2 (7 bases). The sequence was obtained from a male donor in good health and CMV-seropositive. Material for sequencing was PBMCs. This chain's CDR3 is CASSQTGTIQETQYF. The DNA of the CDR3 is TGTGCCAGTAGTCAAACAGGGACTATCCAAGAGACCCAGTACTTC.